This T cell receptor (beta chain) came from a study of molecular identifiers for immune sequencing clone quantification. Study at large: Four portions were sequenced after RNA from around 20,000 or 99,000 naive CD8 cells was split five ways in replicates.

This clonotype was seen repeatedly, ten times or more. Using its own MiXCR run on the PCR reads, TCRdb lists one record per CDR3 protein. Of roughly 97,000 distinct CDR3 sequences in the sample, 20% to 30% were seen once. The CDR3 sequence is 15 residues long. Trimming removed 4 bases from V and 4 bases from J; junction bases left unmatched: 7. Germline loops: CDR1 SEHNR, CDR2 FQNEAQ (reference sequence). Sorted naive CD8 T cells were those defined as CD8+CD4-CCR7+CD45RA+. The source is a human donor in good health. Some libraries in this study had Jurkat cell RNA spiked in. The V and J genes are TRBV7-9 and TRBJ2-3; 8 bases are a match to TRBD1. Material: naive CD8+ T cells from blood, with Jurkat cell RNA spiked in. Documented subset: FACS-sorted CD8+CD4-CCR7+CD45RA+ naive T cells. For the CDR3, the DNA is TGTGCCAGCAGCTCCCGGGACAGGTCGGCAGATACGCAGTATTTT. Encoded protein: CASSSRDRSADTQYF. Together with reference TRBV7-9 and TRBJ2-3, the CDR3 gives the full variable domain: DTGVSQNPRHKITKRGQNVTFRCDPISEHNRLYWYRQTLGQGPEFLTYFQNEAQLEKSRLLSDRFSAERPKGSFSTLEIQRTEQGDSAMYLCASSSRDRSADTQYFGPGTRLTVL.